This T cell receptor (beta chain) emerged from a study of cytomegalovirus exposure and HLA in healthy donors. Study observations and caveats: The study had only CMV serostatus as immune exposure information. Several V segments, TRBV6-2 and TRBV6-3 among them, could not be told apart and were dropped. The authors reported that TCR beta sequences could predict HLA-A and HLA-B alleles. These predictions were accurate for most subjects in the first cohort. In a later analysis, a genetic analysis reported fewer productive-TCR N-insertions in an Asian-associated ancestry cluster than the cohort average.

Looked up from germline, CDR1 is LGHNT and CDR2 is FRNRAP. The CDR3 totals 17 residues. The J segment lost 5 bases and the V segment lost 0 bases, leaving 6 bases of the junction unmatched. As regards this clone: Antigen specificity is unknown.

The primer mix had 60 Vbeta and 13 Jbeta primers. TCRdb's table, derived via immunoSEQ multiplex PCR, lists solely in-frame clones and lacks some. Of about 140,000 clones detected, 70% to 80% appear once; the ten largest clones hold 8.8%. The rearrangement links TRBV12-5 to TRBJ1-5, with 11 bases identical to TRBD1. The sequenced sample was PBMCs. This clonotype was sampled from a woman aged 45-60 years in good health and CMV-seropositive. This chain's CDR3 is CASGLVRTGGADQPQHF. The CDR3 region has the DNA TGTGCTAGTGGTTTGGTAAGGACAGGGGGCGCAGATCAGCCCCAGCATTTT.